This T cell receptor (beta chain) was recorded in a study of T-cell reconstitution after alpha-beta-depleted transplantation in children. This clonotype appeared many times. The library targeted TCRbeta and was prepared with unique molecular identifiers. TCRdb reprocessed the PCR reads via MiXCR and lists one record per CDR3 protein. The table lists fewer than 550,000 distinct CDR3 sequences, more than 9.5% of them singletons. V was shortened by 5 bases and J by 1 base, with 20 bases between the two germline ends. CDR1 MDHEN and CDR2 SYDVKM come from the germline V gene. The CDR3 spans 17 residues. V usage is TRBV28 and J usage is TRBJ1-1; the D gene is possibly TRBD1 (6 bases). The sequence derives from a female patient aged 2-9 years who had a stem cell transplant for aplastic anemia, so the T cells may come from the graft donor. This specimen consisted of PBMCs, mostly from graft donor cells, obtained 180 days after TCRalphabeta/CD19-depleted stem cell transplant. This CDR3 is CASSLRGTWNSNTEAFF. CDR3 in DNA: TGTGCCAGCAGTCTTAGGGGGACTTGGAATTCGAACACTGAAGCTTTCTTT.